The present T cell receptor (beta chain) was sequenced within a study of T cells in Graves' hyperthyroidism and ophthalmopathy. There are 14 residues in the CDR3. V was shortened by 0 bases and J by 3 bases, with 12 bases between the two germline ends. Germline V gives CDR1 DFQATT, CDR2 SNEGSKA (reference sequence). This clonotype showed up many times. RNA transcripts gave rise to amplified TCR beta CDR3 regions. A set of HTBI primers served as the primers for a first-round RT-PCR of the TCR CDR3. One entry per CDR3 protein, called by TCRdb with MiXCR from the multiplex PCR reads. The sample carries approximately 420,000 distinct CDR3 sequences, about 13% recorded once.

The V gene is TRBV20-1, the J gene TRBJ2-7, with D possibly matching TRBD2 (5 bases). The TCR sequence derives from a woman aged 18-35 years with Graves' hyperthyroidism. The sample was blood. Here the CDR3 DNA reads TGCAGTGCTAGAGATGGTATCGAGGGCTACGAGCAGTACTTC. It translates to CSARDGIEGYEQYF.